Shown below are 19 T cell receptor beta chains from a single sample sequenced in a study of OX40 agonist ivuxolimab in advanced cancers. Library preparation was by the immunoSEQ multiplex PCR assay. The clones in this table, taken by TCRdb from immuneACCESS, are in-frame only. Not every clone is retained; where verified, under half of the shortfall comes from an unresolved V gene, and the cause of the rest is unknown. The sample yields about 69,000 clones; approximately 90% were counted once. About 0.29% of the sample is in the top ten clones. The specimen comprised CD4+ or CD8+ T cells sorted from blood, sampled in a trial of the OX40 agonist ivuxolimab. The receptors come from an adult with an advanced solid tumor such as melanoma, head and neck, liver or kidney cancer.

This sequence joins TRBV5-8 and TRBJ1-5; TRBD1 matches 7 bases. The CDR3 extends over 15 amino acids. Germline values: CDR1 SGHTS, CDR2 YDEGEE. With 4 bases clipped from V and 0 bases from J, the junction kept 4 bases outside the gene matches. CDR3 coding DNA: TGTGCCAGCAGCGGGGGGACAGCTAGCAATCAGCCCCAGCATTTT. Translation: CASSGGTASNQPQHF. Full variable domain (missing parts from reference TRBV5-8 and TRBJ1-5): EAGVTQSPTHLIKTRGQQATLRCSPISGHTSVYWYQQALGLGLQFLLWYDEGEERNRGNFPPRFSGRQFPNYSSELNVNALELEDSALYLCASSGGTASNQPQHFGDGTRLSIL.

This rearrangement joins TRBV16 to TRBJ1-1; no firm D call. The length of the CDR3 is 14 residues. Germline V CDR1 and CDR2: KGHSY, FQNENV. Trimming took off 4 bases at V and 5 bases at J, with 14 bases between the two ends. The CDR3 region is CASSLKRVGTEAFF. In nucleotides, the CDR3 is TGTGCCAGCAGCCTAAAAAGGGTAGGGACTGAAGCTTTCTTT. The full variable domain, rest sourced from reference TRBV16 and TRBJ1-1, is GEEVAQTPKHLVRGEGQKAKLYCAPIKGHSYVFWYQQVLKNEFKFLISFQNENVFDETGMPKERFSAKCLPNSPCSLEIQATKLEDSAVYFCASSLKRVGTEAFFGQGTRLTVV.

The chain employs TRBV5-1 and TRBJ2-2, with 13 positions matching TRBD2. Trimming at V came to 2 bases and at J to 4 bases, leaving 2 bases not matched to a gene. The germline V gene has CDR1 SGHRS and CDR2 YFSETQ. This CDR3 contains 16 residues. CDR3 amino acids: CASSFGLAGVTGELFF. The CDR3 DNA reads TGCGCCAGCAGCTTCGGACTAGCGGGAGTCACCGGGGAGCTGTTTTTT.

This chain uses TRBV27 with TRBJ2-7; 10 bases map to TRBD1. The germline CDR1 and CDR2 sequences are MNHEY and SMNVEV (reference sequence). Trimming removed 2 bases from V and 5 bases from J; junction bases left unmatched: 6. The CDR3 has 15 residues. The CDR3 reads CASSLTRDRGHEQYF. CDR3 DNA sequence: TGTGCCAGCAGTTTAACTCGGGACAGGGGCCACGAGCAGTACTTC.

V usage is TRBV5-1 and J usage is TRBJ2-1, with 9 nucleotides matching TRBD2. V gave up 0 bases and J gave up 9 bases; unmatched junction bases: 16. Looked up from germline, CDR1 is SGHRS and CDR2 is YFSETQ. This CDR3 comprises 18 residues. The CDR3 DNA is TGCGCCAGCAGCTTGGAACCTAGCGGGGTCATAATAGAAGTTGAGCAGTTCTTC. Translation gives CASSLEPSGVIIEVEQFF.

The chain is built from TRBV30 and TRBJ2-7; D is undetermined. CDR1 and CDR2 (germline): GTSNPN, SVGIG (reference sequence). The germline V and J ends were trimmed by 0 bases and 0 bases, with 6 bases remaining between them. The CDR3 is 13 amino acids. CDR3 in DNA: TGTGCCTGGAGTGTATCCTACTCCTACGAGCAGTACTTC. Residues: CAWSVSYSYEQYF.

V gene TRBV5-1 combines with J gene TRBJ2-3; no reliable D call. The CDR3 is made up of 13 amino acids. V was clipped by 6 bases and J by 1 base, with 9 bases between them. Germline CDR1 reads SGHRS; CDR2 reads YFSETQ. CDR3 sequence (DNA): TGCGCCAGCAACCAGAGAGGCACAGATACGCAGTATTTT. Translating gives CASNQRGTDTQYF. Using reference TRBV5-1 and TRBJ2-3 for the parts outside the CDR3, the full variable domain is KAGVTQTPRYLIKTRGQQVTLSCSPISGHRSVSWYQQTPGQGLQFLFEYFSETQRNKGNFPGRFSGRQFSNSRSEMNVSTLELGDSALYLCASNQRGTDTQYFGPGTRLTVL.

The chain has TRBV2 and TRBJ1-6; 7 bases agree with TRBD1. The CDR3 consists of 14 residues. The V gene's germline CDR1 is SNHLY and CDR2 FYNNEI. Losses at the gene ends were 8 bases for V and 7 bases for J; bases not matched to a gene: 8. This CDR3 reads CASGQEAKNSPLHF. The CDR3, as DNA: TGTGCCAGCGGACAGGAGGCCAAAAATTCACCCCTCCACTTT.

The chain is built from TRBV28 and TRBJ1-5; no firm D call. This CDR3 is 15 amino acids long. The V gene's germline CDR1 is MDHEN and CDR2 SYDVKM. Trimming took 4 bases from V and 3 from J, leaving 13 bases between them. The CDR3, as DNA: TGTGCCAGCAGTTCCCCCGGGCAGGTCAATCAGCCCCAGCATTTT. As protein: CASSSPGQVNQPQHF.

As to this clone: A junction end diverges from the germline sequence, so it may reflect a read error. This chain connects TRBV5-6 to TRBJ2-5; D unresolved. CDR1 and CDR2 (germline): SGHDT, YYEEEE. The CDR3 spans 12 residues. The CDR3 DNA sequence: TGTGCCAGCAGCTTGGTCGCTGCCCCGGTAGACTTC. Translating it yields CASSLVAAPVDF.

The CDR3 nucleotides read TGTGCCAGCACTCAGCCTACTAACTATGGCTACACCTTC. Translating gives CASTQPTNYGYTF. This rearrangement joins TRBV6-1 to TRBJ1-2; D remains unclear. The germline CDR1 and CDR2 sequences are MNHNS and SASEGT. V lost 7 bases, J lost 0 bases, and 9 bases lay in between. This CDR3 spans 13 amino acids.

Note on this clone: One junction end disagrees with the germline gene, perhaps due to a read error. This chain connects TRBV19 to TRBJ2-7, with D perhaps TRBD2 (5 bases). Germline assignment: CDR1 LNHDA and CDR2 SQIVND (reference sequence). The CDR3 spans 14 residues. CDR3 in amino acids: CASRIAPGSYEQYF. DNA for the CDR3: TGTGCCAGTAGAATAGCGCCCGGCTCCTACGAGCAGTACTTC.

V is TRBV7-9 and J is TRBJ1-5; the D is unclear. The V gene lost 1 base and the J gene lost 0 bases, with 19 bases spanning the gap. CDR3 length: 19 residues. Germline V gene lookup returns CDR1 SEHNR and CDR2 FQNEAQ (reference sequence). The CDR3 is CASSLGRAGEAYSNQPQHF. For the CDR3, the DNA is TGTGCCAGCAGCTTAGGACGGGCCGGGGAGGCTTATAGCAATCAGCCCCAGCATTTT.

The chain is built from TRBV30 and TRBJ1-2; TRBD1 aligns across 8 bases. CDR1 and CDR2 (germline): GTSNPN, SVGIG (reference sequence). The ends lost 3 bases at V and 7 bases at J; junction bases unmatched: 4. The CDR3 contains 12 residues. The DNA of the CDR3 is TGTGCCTGGAGCCGGACAGGGTCTGGCTACACCTTC. Translation gives CAWSRTGSGYTF. Filled out from reference TRBV30 and TRBJ1-2, the complete variable domain reads SQTIHQWPATLVQPVGSPLSLECTVEGTSNPNLYWYRQAAGRGLQLLFYSVGIGQISSEVPQNLSASRPQDRQFILSSKKLLLSDSGFYLCAWSRTGSGYTFGSGTRLTVV.

V and J are TRBV15 and TRBJ2-2; 10 bases are shared with TRBD2. CDR1 is LNHNV and CDR2 is YYDKDF in the germline V gene (reference sequence). Trimming took 11 bases from V and 4 from J; bases not matched to a gene: 19. The CDR3 length is 18 residues. CDR3 residues: CASRRGLAGVVSTGELFF. CDR3 DNA sequence: TGTGCCTCCCGCCGGGGGCTAGCGGGAGTAGTTAGCACCGGGGAGCTGTTTTTT.

The V and J genes are TRBV20-1 and TRBJ2-7; D remains ambiguous. The V and J ends lost 5 bases and 10 bases respectively, with 12 bases between them. Germline CDR1 reads DFQATT; CDR2 reads SNEGSKA (reference sequence). The CDR3 consists of 10 residues. The CDR3 sequence is CSALGLQQYF. CDR3 in DNA: TGCAGTGCTCTAGGGTTGCAACAGTACTTC.

CDR3 DNA sequence: TGTGCCAGCAGTTCCCGCCTAAGTCGGAGTGAAAAACTGTTTTTT. Translation gives CASSSRLSRSEKLFF. The V gene is TRBV28, the J gene TRBJ1-4; unclear D gene. In germline, CDR1 is MDHEN, CDR2 SYDVKM. This CDR3 is 15 amino acids long. V was trimmed by 4 bases and J by 7 bases, leaving 16 bases between them.

The V and J genes are TRBV5-1 and TRBJ2-5; D is unresolved. Germline loops: CDR1 SGHRS, CDR2 YFSETQ. V shed 5 bases and J shed 2 bases, with 13 bases lying between them. The CDR3 totals 14 residues. The CDR3, as DNA: TGCGCCAGCAGGCCAGGACCCTCACAAGAGACCCAGTACTTC. The encoded protein is CASRPGPSQETQYF.

V gene TRBV19 combines with J gene TRBJ2-1, with D perhaps matching TRBD1 (5 bases). The CDR3 has 15 amino acids. Trimming removed 1 base from V and 4 bases from J, with 11 bases in between. Germline V gene sequence: CDR1 LNHDA, CDR2 SQIVND (reference sequence). The CDR3 region has the DNA TGTGCCAGTAGTATAGTACGGACACAATACAATGAGCAGTTCTTC. It yields the protein CASSIVRTQYNEQFF.